This T cell receptor (beta chain) came from a study of T cells in Graves' hyperthyroidism and ophthalmopathy. V was clipped by 5 bases and J by 7 bases, with 21 bases between them. The CDR3 consists of 16 residues. Germline CDR1 SGHKS, CDR2 YYEKEE (reference sequence). Amplified regions were TCR beta CDR3 sequences from RNA transcripts. The HTBI primer set served for first-round RT-PCR of the TCR CDR3. One entry per CDR3 protein, called by TCRdb with MiXCR from the multiplex PCR reads. The data show approximately 430,000 distinct CDR3 sequences, 15% to 19% seen once. This clonotype was counted only a few times.

This clonotype was sampled from a woman in her late teens or twenties with Graves' hyperthyroidism. The sequenced sample was blood. The rearrangement joins TRBV5-5 to TRBJ1-4, with a possible D match to TRBD1 (5 bases). The CDR3 DNA follows: TGTGCCAGCAGTCCCGGTCAGCAGGGTCGAACTGAAAAACTGTTTTTT. As protein: CASSPGQQGRTEKLFF.